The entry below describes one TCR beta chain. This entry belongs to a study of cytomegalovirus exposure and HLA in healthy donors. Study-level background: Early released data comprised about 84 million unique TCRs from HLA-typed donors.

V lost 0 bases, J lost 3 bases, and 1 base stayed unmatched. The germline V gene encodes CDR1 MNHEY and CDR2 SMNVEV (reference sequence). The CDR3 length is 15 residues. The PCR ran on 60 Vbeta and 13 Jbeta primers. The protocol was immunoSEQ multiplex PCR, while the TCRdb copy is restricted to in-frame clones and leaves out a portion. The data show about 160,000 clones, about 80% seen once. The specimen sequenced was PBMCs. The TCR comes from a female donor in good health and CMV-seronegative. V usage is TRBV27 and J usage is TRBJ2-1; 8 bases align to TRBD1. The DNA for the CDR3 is TGTGCCAGCAGTTTATCAGGGACAGGCTACAATGAGCAGTTCTTC. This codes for CASSLSGTGYNEQFF.